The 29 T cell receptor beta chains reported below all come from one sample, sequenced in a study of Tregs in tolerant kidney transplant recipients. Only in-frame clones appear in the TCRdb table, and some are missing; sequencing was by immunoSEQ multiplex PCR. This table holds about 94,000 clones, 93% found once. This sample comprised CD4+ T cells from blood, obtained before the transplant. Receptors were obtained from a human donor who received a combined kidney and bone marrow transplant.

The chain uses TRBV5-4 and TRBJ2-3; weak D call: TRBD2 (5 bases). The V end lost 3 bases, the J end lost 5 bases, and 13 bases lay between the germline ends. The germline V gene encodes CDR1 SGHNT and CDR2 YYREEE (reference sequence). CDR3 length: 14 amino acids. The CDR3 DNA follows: TGTGCCAGCAGCTCTAGCTCAGAAGGAGATACGCAGTATTTT. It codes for CASSSSSEGDTQYF.

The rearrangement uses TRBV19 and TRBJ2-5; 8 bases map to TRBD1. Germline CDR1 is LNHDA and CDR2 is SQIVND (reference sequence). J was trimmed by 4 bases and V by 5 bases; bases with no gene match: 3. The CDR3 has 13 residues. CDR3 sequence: CASSQGAGETQYF. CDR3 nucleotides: TGTGCCAGTAGTCAGGGGGCGGGAGAGACCCAGTACTTC.

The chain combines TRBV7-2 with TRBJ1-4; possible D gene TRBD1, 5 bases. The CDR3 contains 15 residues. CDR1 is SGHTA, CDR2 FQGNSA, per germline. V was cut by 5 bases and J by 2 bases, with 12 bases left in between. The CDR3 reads CASSHSGLTNEKLFF. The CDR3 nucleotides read TGTGCCAGCAGCCATTCAGGGTTGACTAATGAAAAACTGTTTTTT.

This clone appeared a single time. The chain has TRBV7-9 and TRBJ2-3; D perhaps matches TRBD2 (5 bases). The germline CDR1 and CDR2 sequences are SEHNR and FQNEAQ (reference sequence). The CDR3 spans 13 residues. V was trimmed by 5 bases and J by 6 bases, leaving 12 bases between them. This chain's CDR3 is CASSTGSADTQYF. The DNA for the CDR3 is TGTGCCAGCAGCACGGGTAGCGCGGATACGCAGTATTTT.

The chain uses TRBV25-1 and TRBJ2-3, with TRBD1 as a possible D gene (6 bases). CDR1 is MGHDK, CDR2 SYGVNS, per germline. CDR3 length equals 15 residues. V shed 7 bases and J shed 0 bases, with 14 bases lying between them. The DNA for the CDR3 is TGTGCCAGCACTCCGACAGGAACGAGCACAGATACGCAGTATTTT. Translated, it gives CASTPTGTSTDTQYF.

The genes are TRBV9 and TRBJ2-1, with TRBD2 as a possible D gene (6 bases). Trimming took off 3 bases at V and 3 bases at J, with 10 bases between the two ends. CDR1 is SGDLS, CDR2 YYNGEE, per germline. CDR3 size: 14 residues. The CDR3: CASSARDFYNEQFF. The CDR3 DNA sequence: TGTGCCAGCAGCGCCCGGGACTTCTACAATGAGCAGTTCTTC.

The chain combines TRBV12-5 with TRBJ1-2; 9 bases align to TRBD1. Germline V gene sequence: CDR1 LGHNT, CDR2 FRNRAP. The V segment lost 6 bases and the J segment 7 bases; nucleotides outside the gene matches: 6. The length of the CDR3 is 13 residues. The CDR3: CASGVQGAVGYTF. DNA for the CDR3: TGTGCTAGTGGCGTACAGGGGGCGGTTGGCTACACCTTC.

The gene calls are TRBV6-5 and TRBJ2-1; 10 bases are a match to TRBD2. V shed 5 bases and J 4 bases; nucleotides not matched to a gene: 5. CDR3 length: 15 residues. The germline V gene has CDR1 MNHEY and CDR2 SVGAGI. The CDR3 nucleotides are TGTGCCAGCAGTACCCCTAGCGGGGGATACAATGAGCAGTTCTTC. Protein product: CASSTPSGGYNEQFF.

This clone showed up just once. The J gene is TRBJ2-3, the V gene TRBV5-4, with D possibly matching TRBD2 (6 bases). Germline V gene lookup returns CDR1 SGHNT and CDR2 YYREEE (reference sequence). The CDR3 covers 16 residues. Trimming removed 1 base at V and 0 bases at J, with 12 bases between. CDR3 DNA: TGTGCCAGCAGCTTGCCCCATGCGGGAAGCACAGATACGCAGTATTTT. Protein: CASSLPHAGSTDTQYF.

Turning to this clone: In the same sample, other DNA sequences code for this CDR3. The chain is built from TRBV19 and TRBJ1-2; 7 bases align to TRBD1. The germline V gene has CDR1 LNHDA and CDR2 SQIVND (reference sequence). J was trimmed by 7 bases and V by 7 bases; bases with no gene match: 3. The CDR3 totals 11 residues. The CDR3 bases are TGTGCCAGTAACAGGGGAGGTGGCTACACCTTC. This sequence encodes CASNRGGGYTF. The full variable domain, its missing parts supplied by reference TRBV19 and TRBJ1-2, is DGGITQSPKYLFRKEGQNVTLSCEQNLNHDAMYWYRQDPGQGLRLIYYSQIVNDFQKGDIAEGYSVSREKKESFPLTVTSAQKNPTAFYLCASNRGGGYTFGSGTRLTVV.

The CDR3 here is CASSNQYTNEQFF. CDR3 coding DNA: TGTGCCAGCAGCAACCAATACACGAATGAGCAGTTCTTC. The chain carries TRBV21-1 and TRBJ2-1; TRBD1 is the table's D call and was not checked against the DNA. TRBV21-1 is designated a pseudogene. The CDR3 runs 13 residues.

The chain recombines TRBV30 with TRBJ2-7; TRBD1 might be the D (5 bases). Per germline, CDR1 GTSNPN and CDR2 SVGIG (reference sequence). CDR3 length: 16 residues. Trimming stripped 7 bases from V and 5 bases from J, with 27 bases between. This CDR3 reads CASSRSRQGGFHEQYF. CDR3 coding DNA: TGTGCCTCATCCAGATCCCGGCAGGGCGGTTTCCACGAGCAGTACTTC.

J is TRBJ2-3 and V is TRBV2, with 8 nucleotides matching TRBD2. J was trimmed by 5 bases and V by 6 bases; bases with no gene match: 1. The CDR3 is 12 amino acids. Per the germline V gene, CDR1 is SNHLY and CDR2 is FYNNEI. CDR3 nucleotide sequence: TGTGCCAGCAGAACTAGCGGAGATACGCAGTATTTT. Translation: CASRTSGDTQYF.

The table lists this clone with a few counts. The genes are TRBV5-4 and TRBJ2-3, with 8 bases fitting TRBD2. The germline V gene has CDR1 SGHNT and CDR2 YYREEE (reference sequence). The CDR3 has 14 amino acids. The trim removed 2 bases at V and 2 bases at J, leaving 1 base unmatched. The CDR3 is CASSFSGTTDTQYF. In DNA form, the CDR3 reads TGTGCCAGCAGCTTTAGCGGGACCACAGATACGCAGTATTTT.

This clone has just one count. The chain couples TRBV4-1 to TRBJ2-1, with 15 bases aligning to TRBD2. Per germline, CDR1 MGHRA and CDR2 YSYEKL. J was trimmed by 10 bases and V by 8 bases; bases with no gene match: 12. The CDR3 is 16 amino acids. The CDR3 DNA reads TGCGCCAGCGCCCCTCAAGGACTAGCGGGGGGGCCGGAGCAGTTCTTC. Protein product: CASAPQGLAGGPEQFF.

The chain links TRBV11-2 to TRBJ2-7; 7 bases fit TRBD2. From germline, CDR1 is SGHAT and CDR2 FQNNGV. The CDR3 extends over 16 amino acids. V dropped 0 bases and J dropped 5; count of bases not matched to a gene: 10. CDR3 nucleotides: TGTGCCAGCAGCTTAGAGGGCGGGGGATGGGTCAACGAGCAGTACTTC. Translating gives CASSLEGGGWVNEQYF.

The CDR3 DNA is TGTGCCAGCAGCTTTAAGCACGGTTACACCGGGGAGCTGTTTTTT. It is translated as CASSFKHGYTGELFF. V is TRBV5-8 and J is TRBJ2-2; D uncertain. The V end was cut by 2 bases, the J end by 3 bases, with 11 bases between. The CDR3 sequence is 15 residues long. CDR1 and CDR2 from the germline V gene are SGHTS and YDEGEE.

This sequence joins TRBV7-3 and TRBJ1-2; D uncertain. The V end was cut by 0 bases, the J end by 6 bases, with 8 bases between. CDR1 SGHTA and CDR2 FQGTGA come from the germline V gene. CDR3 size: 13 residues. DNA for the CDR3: TGTGCCAGCAGCTTAACCGGGATCGATGGCTACACCTTC. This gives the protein CASSLTGIDGYTF.

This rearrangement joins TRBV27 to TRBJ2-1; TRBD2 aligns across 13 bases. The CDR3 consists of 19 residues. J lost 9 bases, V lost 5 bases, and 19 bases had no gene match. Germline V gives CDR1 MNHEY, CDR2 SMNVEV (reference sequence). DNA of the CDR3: TGTGCCAGCAGTCGCCCGACGCAAACTAGCGGGAGGGCACGTAGTGAGCAGTTCTTC. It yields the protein CASSRPTQTSGRARSEQFF.

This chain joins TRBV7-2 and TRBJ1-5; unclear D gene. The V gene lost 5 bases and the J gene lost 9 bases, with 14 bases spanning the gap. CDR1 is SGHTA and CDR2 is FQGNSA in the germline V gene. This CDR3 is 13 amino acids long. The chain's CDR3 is CASSPGVLRPQHF. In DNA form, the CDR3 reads TGTGCCAGCAGCCCGGGAGTACTGCGGCCCCAGCATTTT.

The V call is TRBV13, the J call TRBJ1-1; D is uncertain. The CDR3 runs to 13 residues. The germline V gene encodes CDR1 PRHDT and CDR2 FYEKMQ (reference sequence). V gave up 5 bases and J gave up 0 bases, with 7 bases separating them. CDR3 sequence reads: CASSPSLNTEAFF. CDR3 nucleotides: TGTGCCAGCAGCCCTAGCTTGAACACTGAAGCTTTCTTT.

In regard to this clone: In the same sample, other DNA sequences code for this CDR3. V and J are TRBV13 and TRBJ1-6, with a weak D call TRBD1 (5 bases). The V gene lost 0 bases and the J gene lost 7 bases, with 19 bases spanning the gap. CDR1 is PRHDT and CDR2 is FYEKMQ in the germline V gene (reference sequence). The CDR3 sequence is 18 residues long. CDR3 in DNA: TGTGCCAGCAGCTTAGGCCCTAGAGGATGGGGCCCCAATTCACCCCTCCACTTT. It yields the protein CASSLGPRGWGPNSPLHF.

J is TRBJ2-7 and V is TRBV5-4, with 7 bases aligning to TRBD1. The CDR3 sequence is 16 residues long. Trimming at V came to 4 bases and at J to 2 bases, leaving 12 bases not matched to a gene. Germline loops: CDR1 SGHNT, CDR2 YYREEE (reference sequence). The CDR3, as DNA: TGTGCCAGCAGCACGGGACAGCCGAGAGGAACCTACGAGCAGTACTTC. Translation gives CASSTGQPRGTYEQYF.

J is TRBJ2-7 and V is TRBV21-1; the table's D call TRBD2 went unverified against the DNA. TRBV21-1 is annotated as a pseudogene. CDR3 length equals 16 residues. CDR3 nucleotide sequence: TGTGCCAGCAGTGCCGCCCTAGCACACGTGTTAGACGAGCAGTACTTC. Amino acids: CASSAALAHVLDEQYF.

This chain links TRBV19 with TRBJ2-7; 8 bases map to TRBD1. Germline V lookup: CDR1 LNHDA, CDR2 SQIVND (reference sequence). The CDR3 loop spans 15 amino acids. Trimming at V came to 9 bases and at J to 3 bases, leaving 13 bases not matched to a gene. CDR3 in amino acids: CARGQGSRKIYEQYF. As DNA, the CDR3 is TGTGCCAGAGGACAGGGCAGTAGAAAGATCTACGAGCAGTACTTC.

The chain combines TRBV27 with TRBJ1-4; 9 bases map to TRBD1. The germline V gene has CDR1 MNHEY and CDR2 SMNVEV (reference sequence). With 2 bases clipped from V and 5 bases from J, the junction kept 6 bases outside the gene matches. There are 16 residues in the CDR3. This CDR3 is CASSLILGTGNEKLFF. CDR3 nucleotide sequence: TGTGCCAGCAGTTTAATCCTCGGGACAGGGAATGAAAAACTGTTTTTT.

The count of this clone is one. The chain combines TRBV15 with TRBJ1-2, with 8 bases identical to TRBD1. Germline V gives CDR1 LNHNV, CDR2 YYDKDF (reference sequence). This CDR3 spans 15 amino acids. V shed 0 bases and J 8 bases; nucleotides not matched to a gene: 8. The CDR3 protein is CATSRELDRVLGYTF. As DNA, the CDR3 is TGTGCCACCAGCAGAGAATTGGACAGGGTGTTGGGCTACACCTTC.

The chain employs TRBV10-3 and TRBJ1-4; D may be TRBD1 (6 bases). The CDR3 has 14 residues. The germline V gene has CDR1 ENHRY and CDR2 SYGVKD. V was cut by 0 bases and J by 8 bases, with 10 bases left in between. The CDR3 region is CAISESQTGEKLFF. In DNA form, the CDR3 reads TGTGCCATCAGTGAGTCTCAAACAGGGGAAAAACTGTTTTTT.

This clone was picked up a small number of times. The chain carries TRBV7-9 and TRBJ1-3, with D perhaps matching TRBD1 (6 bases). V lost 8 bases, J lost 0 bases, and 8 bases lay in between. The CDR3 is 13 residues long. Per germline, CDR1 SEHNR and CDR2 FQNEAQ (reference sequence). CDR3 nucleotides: TGTGCCAGCCAGGGGATCTCTGGAAACACCATATATTTT. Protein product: CASQGISGNTIYF.